The 28 T cell receptor beta chains below were found in one sample sequenced in a study of control samples from healthy donors and cancer patients. Sequenced by immunoSEQ multiplex PCR; TCRdb stores in-frame clones only, minus some. The sample lists 63,000 or so clones; around 90% were seen once. The source material was PBMCs. The receptors come from a man between 60 and 75 years old with colorectal cancer.

This clone was picked up one time. This chain joins TRBV3-1 (or the pseudogene TRBV3-2) and TRBJ2-5, with TRBD2 matching 14 bases. There are 15 residues in the CDR3. Unmatched junction bases numbered 3, after V lost 4 bases and J lost 5 bases. CDR1 and CDR2 from the germline V gene are LGHDT and YNNKEL (reference sequence). The CDR3 coding sequence is TGTGCCAGCAGCCTTCGGACTAGCGGGGGGGAGACCCAGTACTTC. It is translated as CASSLRTSGGETQYF.

The chain recombines TRBV7-9 with TRBJ2-7; no definite D call. V was trimmed by 1 base and J by 5 bases, leaving 6 bases between them. The germline CDR1 and CDR2 sequences are SEHNR and FQNEAQ (reference sequence). This CDR3 has 12 amino acids. CDR3 bases: TGTGCCAGCAGCTTAGAAGGAAACGAGCAGTACTTC. Translation: CASSLEGNEQYF.

The chain employs TRBV21-1 and TRBJ2-3; whether TRBD2, the table's D call, matches the DNA was not checked. TRBV21-1 is given as a pseudogene. The CDR3 is made up of 20 amino acids. CDR3: CASSLVAETRLASKADTQYF. The CDR3 DNA follows: TGTGCCAGCAGCCTGGTGGCGGAGACCAGACTAGCCTCCAAGGCAGATACGCAGTATTTT.

As concerns this clone: Within the sample, other DNA sequences also encode this same CDR3. This sequence joins TRBV9 and TRBJ2-1; TRBD2 agrees at 7 bases. Germline CDR1 reads SGDLS; CDR2 reads YYNGEE. V dropped 0 bases and J dropped 0; count of bases not matched to a gene: 0. This CDR3 spans 15 amino acids. The CDR3 DNA follows: TGTGCCAGCAGCGTAGCGGGGGGCTCCTACAATGAGCAGTTCTTC. Translation gives CASSVAGGSYNEQFF.

The V call is TRBV30, the J call TRBJ2-5; 7 bases agree with TRBD1. CDR1 and CDR2 from the germline V gene are GTSNPN and SVGIG (reference sequence). V dropped 4 bases and J dropped 5; count of bases not matched to a gene: 10. The CDR3 runs to 14 residues. Here the CDR3 reads CAWTATGQGETQYF. In nucleotides, the CDR3 is TGTGCCTGGACCGCGACAGGGCAGGGGGAGACCCAGTACTTC. The variable domain in full, completed from reference TRBV30 and TRBJ2-5, reads SQTIHQWPATLVQPVGSPLSLECTVEGTSNPNLYWYRQAAGRGLQLLFYSVGIGQISSEVPQNLSASRPQDRQFILSSKKLLLSDSGFYLCAWTATGQGETQYFGPGTRLLVL.

This chain uses TRBV19 with TRBJ2-5; a weak D match, TRBD2 (6 bases). In germline, CDR1 is LNHDA, CDR2 SQIVND (reference sequence). V lost 3 bases to trimming and J lost 7 bases, with 18 bases between them. The CDR3 sequence is 15 residues long. CDR3: CASSMGPWGDGTQYF. The CDR3 nucleotides read TGTGCCAGTAGTATGGGCCCCTGGGGGGATGGGACCCAGTACTTC.

This clone was recorded only once. The chain uses TRBV15 and TRBJ2-1; TRBD2 matches 12 bases. V trimming: 5 bases; J trimming: 5 bases; junction bases outside the gene matches: 7. The germline CDR1 and CDR2 sequences are LNHNV and YYDKDF (reference sequence). The CDR3 extends over 16 amino acids. CDR3 coding DNA: TGTGCCACCAGCGCCTCTCTAGCGGGGGGGCACAATGAGCAGTTCTTC. Protein sequence: CATSASLAGGHNEQFF.

This chain links TRBV2 with TRBJ2-2, with unresolved D. Germline loops: CDR1 SNHLY, CDR2 FYNNEI. Trimming pared 4 bases from V and 5 bases from J, leaving 8 bases between. The length of the CDR3 is 13 residues. The CDR3 nucleotides read TGTGCCAGCAGTGTAGGTGTTACCGGGGAGCTGTTTTTT. The encoded protein is CASSVGVTGELFF.

The rearrangement links TRBV2 to TRBJ2-1; 8 positions match TRBD1. Losses at the gene ends were 6 bases for V and 4 bases for J; bases not matched to a gene: 5. There are 14 residues in the CDR3. Germline assignment: CDR1 SNHLY and CDR2 FYNNEI. CDR3 amino acids: CASRDRDRYNEQFF. CDR3 DNA sequence: TGTGCCAGCAGAGACCGGGACAGGTACAATGAGCAGTTCTTC.

V is TRBV5-6 and J is TRBJ1-3; unclear D gene. Germline V gene data show CDR1 as SGHDT and CDR2 as YYEEEE. The CDR3 is 17 amino acids. The V end was cut by 0 bases, the J end by 0 bases, with 13 bases between. CDR3 coding DNA: TGTGCCAGCAGCTTGGTTGCCACACCGAGCTCTGGAAACACCATATATTTT. Protein product: CASSLVATPSSGNTIYF.

The chain links TRBV10-3 to TRBJ2-2; the D is unclear. The germline V and J ends were trimmed by 0 bases and 5 bases, with 13 bases remaining between them. CDR3 length equals 16 residues. Germline CDR1 ENHRY, CDR2 SYGVKD. CDR3 DNA sequence: TGTGCCATCAGTGAGTCGATTAATTTTGTGACCGGGGAGCTGTTTTTT. Its protein product is CAISESINFVTGELFF.

This chain uses TRBV2 with TRBJ1-2; no definite D call. The CDR3 has 12 residues. V lost 4 bases, J lost 5 bases, and 8 bases lay in between. Germline loops: CDR1 SNHLY, CDR2 FYNNEI. CDR3 nucleotides: TGTGCCAGCAGTGGAGAAGGATATGGCTACACCTTC. Residues: CASSGEGYGYTF.

CDR3 region: CASSEGITGELFF. CDR3 nucleotide sequence: TGTGCCAGCAGTGAGGGGATCACCGGGGAGCTGTTTTTT. The V gene is TRBV6-1, the J gene TRBJ2-2; D gene ambiguous. Germline V lookup: CDR1 MNHNS, CDR2 SASEGT. This CDR3 is 13 amino acids long. V was pared by 3 bases and J by 4 bases, with 6 bases between.

The chain couples TRBV5-1 to TRBJ2-7; TRBD2 aligns across 14 bases. The CDR3 length is 17 residues. Looked up from germline, CDR1 is SGHRS and CDR2 is YFSETQ. The ends lost 4 bases at V and 4 bases at J; junction bases unmatched: 10. CDR3 DNA: TGCGCCAGCAGCACTACTCCGGGACTAGCGGGGGCTTACGAGCAGTACTTC. Protein product: CASSTTPGLAGAYEQYF.

The CDR3 DNA reads TGTGCCAGCACCCTAGCGGGGGGTAATGAGCAGTTCTTC. Translating gives CASTLAGGNEQFF. The gene calls are TRBV28 and TRBJ2-1, with 11 bases that match TRBD2. In germline, CDR1 is MDHEN, CDR2 SYDVKM. V trimming: 7 bases; J trimming: 7 bases; junction bases outside the gene matches: 3. The CDR3 is made up of 13 amino acids.

The V call is TRBV19, the J call TRBJ1-4; 8 positions agree with TRBD1. Germline CDR1 reads LNHDA; CDR2 reads SQIVND (reference sequence). This CDR3 region has 16 residues. V trimming: 7 bases; J trimming: 4 bases; junction bases outside the gene matches: 11. The CDR3, as DNA: TGTGCCAGTAACAACTACGACAGGGGACTTAATGAAAAACTGTTTTTT. It is translated as CASNNYDRGLNEKLFF.

The chain carries TRBV25-1 and TRBJ2-3, with a weak D call TRBD2 (6 bases). Trimming stripped 3 bases from V and 1 base from J, with 17 bases between. Germline CDR1 reads MGHDK; CDR2 reads SYGVNS. This CDR3 is 17 amino acids long. The CDR3 protein is CASSDPLGGGGTDTQYF. Written as DNA, the CDR3 is TGTGCCAGCAGTGATCCTCTGGGTGGCGGGGGCACAGATACGCAGTATTTT.

This rearrangement joins TRBV15 to TRBJ2-3, with unresolved D. The CDR3 is 12 residues long. V lost 2 bases and J lost 4, with 4 bases in between. Per the germline V gene, CDR1 is LNHNV and CDR2 is YYDKDF (reference sequence). CDR3 sequence reads: CATSRQADTQYF. The CDR3 region has the DNA TGTGCCACCAGCAGACAGGCAGATACGCAGTATTTT.

This sequence joins TRBV28 and TRBJ1-4, with D possibly matching TRBD1 (5 bases). The germline V gene encodes CDR1 MDHEN and CDR2 SYDVKM. The CDR3 runs 14 residues. V lost 6 bases, J lost 7 bases, and 15 bases lay in between. In nucleotides, the CDR3 is TGTGCCAGCAGCCAAGCGGGGGAGAGTGAAAAACTGTTTTTT. It yields the protein CASSQAGESEKLFF.

The chain employs TRBV5-1 and TRBJ2-7; 7 nucleotides agree with TRBD1. This CDR3 is built from 13 residues. Germline CDR1 is SGHRS and CDR2 is YFSETQ. Trimming cost V 1 base and J 6 bases; bases outside gene matches: 4. CDR3 sequence reads: CASSLRTGFEQYF. CDR3 bases: TGCGCCAGCAGCTTGCGGACAGGTTTCGAGCAGTACTTC.

The chain is built from TRBV4-1 and TRBJ2-5; no definite D call. V shed 0 bases and J shed 13 bases, with 15 bases lying between them. The CDR3 is 13 residues long. Germline loops: CDR1 MGHRA, CDR2 YSYEKL. This chain's CDR3 is CASSQDDRALRYF. The CDR3 bases are TGCGCCAGCAGCCAAGATGATCGGGCATTGCGGTACTTC.

DNA of the CDR3: TGTGCCAGCAGCCCCTCGAGGGGGGAAAACACCGGGGAGCTGTTTTTT. This translates into CASSPSRGENTGELFF. This chain links TRBV11-3 with TRBJ2-2; D tentatively reads TRBD1 or TRBD2 (6 bases each). Per germline, CDR1 SGHNT and CDR2 YENEEA. The ends were cut back, 5 bases at V and 2 bases at J, with 15 bases in the middle. This CDR3 comprises 16 residues.

This chain uses TRBV3-1 (or the pseudogene TRBV3-2) with TRBJ2-6, with no clear D. Germline loops: CDR1 LGHDT, CDR2 YNNKEL (reference sequence). This CDR3 has 14 amino acids. Trimming stripped 4 bases from V and 0 bases from J, with 4 bases between. The CDR3 region is CASSPSSGANVLTF. In DNA form, the CDR3 reads TGTGCCAGCAGCCCCAGCTCTGGGGCCAACGTCCTGACTTTC.

The chain combines TRBV7-9 with TRBJ1-4; D gene ambiguous. Trimming pared 5 bases from V and 7 bases from J, leaving 11 bases between. The CDR3 is 13 residues long. From germline, CDR1 is SEHNR and CDR2 FQNEAQ (reference sequence). This chain's CDR3 is CASSPLLGEKLFF. The CDR3 DNA follows: TGTGCCAGCAGCCCCCTTCTGGGTGAAAAACTGTTTTTT.

The rearrangement uses TRBV2 and TRBJ1-4; TRBD1 might be the D (6 bases). Deletions cut 7 bases from V and 4 bases from J, with 16 bases between. The germline V gene encodes CDR1 SNHLY and CDR2 FYNNEI. This CDR3 has 15 amino acids. Here the CDR3 reads CASKGDGLRNEKLFF. The CDR3 coding sequence is TGTGCCAGCAAGGGGGACGGCCTTCGTAATGAAAAACTGTTTTTT.

V usage is TRBV5-1 and J usage is TRBJ2-7, with D perhaps matching TRBD1 (5 bases). CDR1 and CDR2 (germline): SGHRS, YFSETQ. Trimming pared 4 bases from V and 3 bases from J, leaving 17 bases between. This CDR3 comprises 15 residues. CDR3 coding DNA: TGCGCCAGCAGCCCCGAGGCAGGGTCATTCTACGAGCAGTACTTC. It encodes CASSPEAGSFYEQYF.

In the case of this clone: A read error may produce the germline difference seen at one junction end. V is TRBV27 and J is TRBJ1-2, with 9 bases matching TRBD1. Germline values: CDR1 MNHEY, CDR2 SMNVEV (reference sequence). The CDR3 is made up of 14 amino acids. Here the CDR3 DNA reads TGTGCTAGCAGCACACAGGGGGCGGGTTGGGGCTACACCTTC. Residues: CASSTQGAGWGYTF.

The J gene is TRBJ1-3, the V gene TRBV19, with TRBD1 identical over 12 bases. Trimming took 1 base from V and 7 from J; bases not matched to a gene: 5. This CDR3 region has 16 residues. CDR1 and CDR2 from the germline V gene are LNHDA and SQIVND (reference sequence). The CDR3 DNA is TGTGCCAGTAGTATAGTTTCCGGGACAGGGGGCAACACCATATATTTT. Amino acids: CASSIVSGTGGNTIYF.